This T cell receptor (beta chain) was recorded in a study of T cell responses to AZD1222 COVID-19 vaccine. Study-wide context: Investigators merged groups given second doses at roughly 4 or roughly 12 weeks. General study findings and limits: Spike-specific TCR breadth and depth rose after two AZD1222 doses.

Assay: immunoSEQ multiplex PCR; the TCRdb copy retains only in-frame clones and omits some. The table has 100,000 or so clones, about 88% seen once; the top ten hold more than 9%. This CDR3 comprises 15 residues. After removal of 4 bases from V and 4 bases from J, the junction contained 7 bases not matched to a gene. Per germline, CDR1 SEHNR and CDR2 FQNEAQ (reference sequence). As regards this clone: Its antigen is undetermined.

The receptor's source is an adult in good health. The material was peripheral blood, obtained on day 0 of AZD1222 vaccination. J is TRBJ2-1 and V is TRBV7-9; TRBD2 matches 7 bases. The CDR3 loop is CASSYRAGWYNEQFF. The CDR3 nucleotides are TGTGCCAGCAGCTACCGAGCGGGGTGGTACAATGAGCAGTTCTTC.